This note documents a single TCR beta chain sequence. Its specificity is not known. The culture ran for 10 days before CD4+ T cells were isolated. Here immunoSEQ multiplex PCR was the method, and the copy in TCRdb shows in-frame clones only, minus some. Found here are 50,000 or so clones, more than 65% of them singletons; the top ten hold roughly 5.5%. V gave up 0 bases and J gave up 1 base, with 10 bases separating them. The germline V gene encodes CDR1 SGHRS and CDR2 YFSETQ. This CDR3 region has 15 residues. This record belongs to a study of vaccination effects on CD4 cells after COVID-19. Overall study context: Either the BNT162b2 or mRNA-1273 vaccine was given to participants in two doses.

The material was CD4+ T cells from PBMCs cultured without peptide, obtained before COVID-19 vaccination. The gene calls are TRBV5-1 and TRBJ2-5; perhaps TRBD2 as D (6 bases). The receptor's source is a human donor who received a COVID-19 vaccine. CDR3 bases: TGCGCCAGCAGCTTGGCAGGGAGGCCCCAAGAGACCCAGTACTTC. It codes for CASSLAGRPQETQYF.